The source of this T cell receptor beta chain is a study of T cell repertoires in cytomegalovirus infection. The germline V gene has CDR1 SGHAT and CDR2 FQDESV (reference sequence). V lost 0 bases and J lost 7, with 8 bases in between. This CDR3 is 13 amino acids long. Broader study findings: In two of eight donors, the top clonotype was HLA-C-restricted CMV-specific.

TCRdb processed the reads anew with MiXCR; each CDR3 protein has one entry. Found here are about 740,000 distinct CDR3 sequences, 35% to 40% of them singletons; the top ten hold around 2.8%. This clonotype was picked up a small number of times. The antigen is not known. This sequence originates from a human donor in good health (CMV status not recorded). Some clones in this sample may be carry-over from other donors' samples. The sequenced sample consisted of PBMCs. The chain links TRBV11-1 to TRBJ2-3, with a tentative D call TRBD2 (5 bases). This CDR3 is CASSLAGRYTQYF. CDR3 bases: TGTGCCAGCAGCTTAGCAGGGAGATATACGCAGTATTTT.